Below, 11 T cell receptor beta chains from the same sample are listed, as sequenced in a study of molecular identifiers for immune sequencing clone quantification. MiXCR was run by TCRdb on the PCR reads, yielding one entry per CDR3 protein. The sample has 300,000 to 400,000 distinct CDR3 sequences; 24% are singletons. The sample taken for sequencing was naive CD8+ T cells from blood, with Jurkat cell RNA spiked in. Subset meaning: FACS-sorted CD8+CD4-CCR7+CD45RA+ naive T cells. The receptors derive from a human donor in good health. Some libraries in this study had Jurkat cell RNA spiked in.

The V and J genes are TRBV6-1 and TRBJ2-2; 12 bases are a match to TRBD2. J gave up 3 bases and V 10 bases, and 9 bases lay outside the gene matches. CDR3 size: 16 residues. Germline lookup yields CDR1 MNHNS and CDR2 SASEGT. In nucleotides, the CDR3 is TGTGCCACATTACTAGCGGGAGGTAGTTACACCGGGGAGCTGTTTTTT. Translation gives CATLLAGGSYTGELFF.

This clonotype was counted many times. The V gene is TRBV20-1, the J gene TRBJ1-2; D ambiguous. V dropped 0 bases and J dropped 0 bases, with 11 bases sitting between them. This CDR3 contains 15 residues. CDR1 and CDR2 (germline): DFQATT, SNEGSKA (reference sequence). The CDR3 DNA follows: TGCAGTGCTAGAGATCCGAGGTTAGCTAACTATGGCTACACCTTC. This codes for CSARDPRLANYGYTF.

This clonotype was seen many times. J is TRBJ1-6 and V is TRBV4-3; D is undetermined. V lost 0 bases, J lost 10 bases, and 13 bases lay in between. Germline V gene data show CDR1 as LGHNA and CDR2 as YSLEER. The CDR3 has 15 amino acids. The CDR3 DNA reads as TGCGCCAGCAGCCAAGATTTGTCCAGTAGCTCACCCCTCCACTTT. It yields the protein CASSQDLSSSSPLHF.

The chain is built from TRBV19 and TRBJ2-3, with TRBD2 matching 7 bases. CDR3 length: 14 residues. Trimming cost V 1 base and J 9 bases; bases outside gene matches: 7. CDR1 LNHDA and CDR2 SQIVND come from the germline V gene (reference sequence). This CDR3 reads CASSIGASGPTQYF. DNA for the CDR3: TGTGCCAGTAGTATAGGGGCTAGCGGCCCCACGCAGTATTTT.

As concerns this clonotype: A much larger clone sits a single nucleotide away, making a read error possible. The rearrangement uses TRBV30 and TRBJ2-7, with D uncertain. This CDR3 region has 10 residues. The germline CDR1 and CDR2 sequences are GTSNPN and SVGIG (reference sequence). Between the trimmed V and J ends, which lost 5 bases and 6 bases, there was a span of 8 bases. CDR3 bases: TGTGCCTGGGAAGAAACCGAGCAGTACTTC. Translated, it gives CAWEETEQYF.

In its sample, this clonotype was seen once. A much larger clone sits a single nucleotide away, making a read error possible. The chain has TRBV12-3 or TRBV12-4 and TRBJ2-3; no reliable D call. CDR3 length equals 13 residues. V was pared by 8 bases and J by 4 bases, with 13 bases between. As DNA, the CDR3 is TGTGCCAGCGGTCCACAGACACCAGATACGCAGTATTTT. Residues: CASGPQTPDTQYF.

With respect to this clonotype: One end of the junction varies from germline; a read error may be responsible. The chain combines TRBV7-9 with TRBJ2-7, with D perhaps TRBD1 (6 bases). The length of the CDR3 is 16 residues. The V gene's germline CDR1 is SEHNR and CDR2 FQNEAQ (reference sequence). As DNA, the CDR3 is TGTGCCGGCAGCTCGACCATACAGGGTAGGGCAGGCGAGCAGTACTTC. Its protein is CAGSSTIQGRAGEQYF.

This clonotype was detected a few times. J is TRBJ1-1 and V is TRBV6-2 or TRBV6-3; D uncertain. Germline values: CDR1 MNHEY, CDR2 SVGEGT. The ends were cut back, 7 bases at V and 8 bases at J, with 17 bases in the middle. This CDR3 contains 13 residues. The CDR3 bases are TGTGCCAGCACCGCTGGGTCCCGAACCGAAGCTTTCTTT. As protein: CASTAGSRTEAFF.

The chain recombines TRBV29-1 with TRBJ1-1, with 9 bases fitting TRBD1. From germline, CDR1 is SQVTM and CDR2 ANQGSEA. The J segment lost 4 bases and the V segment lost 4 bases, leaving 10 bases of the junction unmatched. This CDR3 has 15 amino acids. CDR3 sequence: CSVAGTGFGFTEAFF. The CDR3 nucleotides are TGCAGCGTTGCCGGGACAGGGTTTGGGTTCACTGAAGCTTTCTTT.

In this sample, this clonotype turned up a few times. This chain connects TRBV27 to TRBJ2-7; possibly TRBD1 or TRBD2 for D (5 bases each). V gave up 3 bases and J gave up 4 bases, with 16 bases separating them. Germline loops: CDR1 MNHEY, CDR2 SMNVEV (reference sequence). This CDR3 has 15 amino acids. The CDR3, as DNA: TGTGCCAGCAGTTTTAGGTCCGCAGAGGGGTACGAGCAGTACTTC. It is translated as CASSFRSAEGYEQYF.

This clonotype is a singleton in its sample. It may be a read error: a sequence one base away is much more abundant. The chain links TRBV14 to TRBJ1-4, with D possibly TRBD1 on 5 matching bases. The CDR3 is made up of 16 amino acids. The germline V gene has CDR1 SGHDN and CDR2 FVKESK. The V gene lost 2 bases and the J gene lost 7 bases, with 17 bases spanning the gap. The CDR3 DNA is TGTGCCAGCAGCCAACATATCCCGAAAAGGGGTGAAAAACTGTTTTTT. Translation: CASSQHIPKRGEKLFF.